This TCR beta chain is drawn from a study of cytomegalovirus exposure and HLA in healthy donors. PCR involved 60 Vbeta and 13 Jbeta primers. Original analysis: In a later analysis, around 87 million unique TCR beta chains included roughly 11 million shared by two or more donors. Only in-frame clones appear in the TCRdb table, and some are missing; sequencing was by immunoSEQ multiplex PCR. The V and J calls and the clone size are those of that table, but D and trimming were determined from the DNA. Here the sample spans some 100,000 clones, 75% being singletons. The V gene lost 4 bases and the J gene lost 1 base, with 11 bases spanning the gap. Germline V CDR1 and CDR2: MNHEY, SMNVEV (reference sequence). The CDR3 consists of 14 residues. Study findings and constraints: In an earlier analysis, in roughly 600 donors, most V segments appeared productive either ~87% or ~30% of the time. An assumption of roughly uniform sequencing depth across donors underlay the presence/absence analyses. Common viral pathogens seemed to be connected with several of the most significant clusters, according to a later analysis.

Points on this clone: Its antigen is currently unknown.

The sample comprised PBMCs. This rearrangement joins TRBV27 to TRBJ2-7; D is undetermined. This receptor was obtained from a woman younger than 30 in good health and CMV-seropositive. The CDR3 region is CASSSGGWSYEQYF. The DNA for the CDR3 is TGTGCCAGCAGTTCCGGCGGTTGGTCCTACGAGCAGTACTTC.